Presented here are 30 T cell receptor beta chains from one specimen sequenced in a study of T cell repertoires in cytomegalovirus infection. Each CDR3 protein gets one entry after TCRdb re-called the reads with MiXCR. The profile covers more than 500,000 distinct CDR3 sequences, with approximately 17% appearing a single time and 20% to 30% taken by the ten largest. The sample taken for sequencing was CD8+ T cells from PBMCs. The receptors come from a human donor in good health (CMV status not recorded). Some clones in this sample may be carry-over from other donors' samples.

The sample holds many counts of this clonotype. The chain joins TRBV7-2 to TRBJ1-2, with D possibly being TRBD1 (6 bases). This CDR3 has 14 residues. The V end was cut by 3 bases, the J end by 5 bases, with 13 bases between. Germline values: CDR1 SGHTA, CDR2 FQGNSA. The CDR3 DNA sequence: TGTGCCAGCAGCTTGGGGGGCGCGGAATATGGCTACACCTTC. This encodes CASSLGGAEYGYTF.

This clonotype was seen ten or more times. This sequence joins TRBV6-2 or TRBV6-3 and TRBJ2-2; D gene unclear. The CDR3 extends over 14 amino acids. Between the trimmed V and J ends, which lost 2 bases and 6 bases, there was a span of 10 bases. Per germline, CDR1 MNHEY and CDR2 SVGEGT. Here the CDR3 reads CASSYGAAPGELFF. CDR3 nucleotide sequence: TGTGCCAGCAGTTACGGAGCTGCCCCCGGGGAGCTGTTTTTT.

This clonotype was found a few times. The rearrangement links TRBV24-1 to TRBJ1-2, with 7 bases aligning to TRBD1. The germline gives CDR1 KGHDR, CDR2 SFDVKD. The V segment lost 4 bases and the J segment 8 bases; nucleotides outside the gene matches: 3. This CDR3 contains 12 residues. The CDR3 spells CATSDRQGGYTF. CDR3 sequence (DNA): TGTGCCACCAGTGACCGACAGGGCGGCTACACCTTC.

This clonotype was observed at least ten times. This sequence joins TRBV7-9 and TRBJ2-7; D is perhaps TRBD2 (6 bases). The CDR3 runs to 13 residues. Trimming pared 0 bases from V and 7 bases from J, leaving 10 bases between. Germline V gene data show CDR1 as SEHNR and CDR2 as FQNEAQ (reference sequence). CDR3 bases: TGTGCCAGCAGCTTAGCGAGGAGGGGAGAGCAGTACTTC. Amino acids: CASSLARRGEQYF.

This clonotype was counted ten times or more. V and J are TRBV14 and TRBJ2-7, with TRBD1 identical over 8 bases. With 6 bases clipped from V and 3 bases from J, the junction kept 10 bases outside the gene matches. The V gene's germline CDR1 is SGHDN and CDR2 FVKESK. The CDR3 covers 15 residues. The DNA of the CDR3 is TGTGCCAGCAGTGGGGGAAGGACAGGGTACTACGAGCAGTACTTC. This codes for CASSGGRTGYYEQYF.

V usage is TRBV27 and J usage is TRBJ2-2; 8 bases map to TRBD1. Looked up from germline, CDR1 is MNHEY and CDR2 is SMNVEV (reference sequence). Trimming took 10 bases from V and 5 from J; bases not matched to a gene: 6. CDR3 length: 13 amino acids. The CDR3 nucleotides read TGTGCCACCTTCCAGGGGGCGACCGGGGAGCTGTTTTTT. It codes for CATFQGATGELFF.

There are many counts of this clonotype. The DNA of the CDR3 is TGTGCCAGCAGTCTTACCCCTAGCACAGATACGCAGTATTTT. Translating it yields CASSLTPSTDTQYF. This chain connects TRBV27 to TRBJ2-3; D unresolved. V shed 5 bases and J shed 0 bases, with 9 bases lying between them. The CDR3 consists of 14 residues. CDR1 and CDR2 from the germline V gene are MNHEY and SMNVEV (reference sequence).

The V call is TRBV14, the J call TRBJ2-1, with 7 nucleotides matching TRBD2. The germline V gene encodes CDR1 SGHDN and CDR2 FVKESK. Germline trimming cut 4 bases from V and 12 bases from J; bases unmatched to any gene: 9. The CDR3 loop spans 13 amino acids. The CDR3 bases are TGTGCCAGCAGCCCGGCGCTAGCGGCCGGGCAGTTCTTC. It codes for CASSPALAAGQFF. The whole variable domain, remainder taken from reference TRBV14 and TRBJ2-1, is EAGVTQFPSHSVIEKGQTVTLRCDPISGHDNLYWYRRVMGKEIKFLLHFVKESKQDESGMPNNRFLAERTGGTYSTLKVQPAELEDSGVYFCASSPALAAGQFFGPGTRLTVL.

The chain links TRBV5-6 to TRBJ1-1; D not resolved. Germline CDR1 and CDR2: SGHDT and YYEEEE. The CDR3 is made up of 20 amino acids. Trimming left V 3 bases short and J 0 bases short, with 27 bases between. DNA for the CDR3: TGTGCCAGCAGCTCTGGGGAGTCCTTTTATCAGCGGATTATGAACACTGAAGCTTTCTTT. Translating it yields CASSSGESFYQRIMNTEAFF.

This chain uses TRBV11-2 with TRBJ1-1, with TRBD1 identical over 9 bases. Per germline, CDR1 SGHAT and CDR2 FQNNGV. Trimming at V came to 0 bases and at J to 6 bases, leaving 8 bases not matched to a gene. The CDR3 covers 16 residues. The CDR3 DNA is TGTGCCAGCAGCTTAGACCACAGGGGGCCAGACGCTGAAGCTTTCTTT. It yields the protein CASSLDHRGPDAEAFF.

This clonotype has a count of ten or more. This chain links TRBV20-1 with TRBJ1-3; D unclear. V lost 4 bases, J lost 4 bases, and 17 bases lay in between. The CDR3 covers 15 residues. The germline CDR1 and CDR2 sequences are DFQATT and SNEGSKA (reference sequence). The DNA of the CDR3 is TGCAGTGCTATCTTGCGTGGACGGAGAGGAAACACCATATATTTT. Translating it yields CSAILRGRRGNTIYF.

This clonotype was counted many times. The chain couples TRBV7-9 to TRBJ2-1; a possible D gene is TRBD2 (5 bases). CDR1 and CDR2 from the germline V gene are SEHNR and FQNEAQ (reference sequence). The CDR3 covers 13 residues. V lost 5 bases, J lost 5 bases, and 10 bases lay in between. CDR3 residues: CASSPPGNNEQFF. The CDR3 region has the DNA TGTGCCAGCAGCCCTCCGGGGAACAATGAGCAGTTCTTC.

This clonotype was seen repeatedly, ten times or more. The chain combines TRBV12-3 or TRBV12-4 with TRBJ1-5; 9 bases are a match to TRBD1. J lost 5 bases, V lost 8 bases, and 13 bases had no gene match. This CDR3 has 16 residues. The CDR3 is CASGDGTGYNYQPQHF. DNA of the CDR3: TGTGCCAGCGGTGACGGGACAGGGTATAATTATCAGCCCCAGCATTTT.

The V call is TRBV27, the J call TRBJ2-1; D remains ambiguous. This CDR3 contains 11 residues. Trimming shortened V by 5 bases and J by 7 bases, and 6 bases separated the two germline ends. The germline gives CDR1 MNHEY, CDR2 SMNVEV (reference sequence). The CDR3 DNA follows: TGTGCCAGCAGTCTCATGAATGAGCAGTTCTTC. This translates into CASSLMNEQFF.

The table lists this clonotype with a count of one. A much larger clone differs from this one at a single base, so this may be a read error. The rearrangement joins TRBV4-1 to TRBJ2-2; perhaps TRBD2 as D (6 bases). CDR3 length: 12 residues. From germline, CDR1 is MGHRA and CDR2 YSYEKL. The CDR3 coding sequence is TGCGCCAGCAGCCAAGCAGGCGGGGTGCTGTTTTTT. It codes for CASSQAGGVLFF.

This clonotype was observed many times. The chain is built from TRBV7-3 and TRBJ1-1; TRBD1 might be the D (6 bases). V was pared by 5 bases and J by 1 base, with 8 bases between. In germline, CDR1 is SGHTA, CDR2 FQGTGA. The CDR3 has 13 amino acids. The chain's CDR3 is CASSTTGNTEAFF. CDR3 nucleotide sequence: TGTGCCAGCAGCACGACAGGGAACACTGAAGCTTTCTTT.

This clonotype showed up just a few times. The genes are TRBV27 and TRBJ1-6, with 9 positions matching TRBD1. J gave up 6 bases and V 5 bases, and 11 bases lay outside the gene matches. Germline V gene data show CDR1 as MNHEY and CDR2 as SMNVEV (reference sequence). There are 17 residues in the CDR3. CDR3 region: CASSDHPAGQGNSPLHF. The CDR3 DNA follows: TGTGCCAGCAGTGATCACCCAGCGGGACAGGGTAATTCACCCCTCCACTTT.

This clonotype came up many times. The gene calls are TRBV7-9 and TRBJ2-3; unclear D gene. Trimming pared 5 bases from V and 6 bases from J, leaving 12 bases between. The CDR3 has 13 residues. Germline V gives CDR1 SEHNR, CDR2 FQNEAQ (reference sequence). DNA of the CDR3: TGTGCCAGCAGCCCGATTACCCCGGATACGCAGTATTTT. Amino acid sequence: CASSPITPDTQYF.

This clonotype showed up just a few times. The gene calls are TRBV29-1 and TRBJ2-7; possibly TRBD2 for D (7 bases). With 6 bases removed from V and 2 bases from J, the gap between germline ends came to 17 bases. The V gene's germline CDR1 is SQVTM and CDR2 ANQGSEA. This CDR3 comprises 14 residues. The CDR3 sequence is CSVVGGRDAYEQYF. The CDR3 region has the DNA TGCAGCGTCGTCGGGGGGCGGGACGCCTACGAGCAGTACTTC.

J is TRBJ2-1 and V is TRBV30; D perhaps matches TRBD2 (5 bases). Looked up from germline, CDR1 is GTSNPN and CDR2 is SVGIG (reference sequence). CDR3 length equals 14 residues. V lost 5 bases to trimming and J lost 0 bases, with 11 bases between them. In DNA, the CDR3 is TGTGCCTGGGCCATGGGGAGCTCCTACAATGAGCAGTTCTTC. This translates into CAWAMGSSYNEQFF. The variable domain in full, with the rest retrieved from reference TRBV30 and TRBJ2-1, is SQTIHQWPATLVQPVGSPLSLECTVEGTSNPNLYWYRQAAGRGLQLLFYSVGIGQISSEVPQNLSASRPQDRQFILSSKKLLLSDSGFYLCAWAMGSSYNEQFFGPGTRLTVL.

The chain carries TRBV12-5 and TRBJ2-2; the D gene is possibly TRBD1 (6 bases). The CDR3 is 15 residues long. Germline CDR1 and CDR2: LGHNT and FRNRAP. The germline V and J ends were trimmed by 6 bases and 0 bases, with 11 bases remaining between them. CDR3 residues: CASGPGTSNTGELFF. CDR3 coding DNA: TGTGCTAGTGGACCCGGGACATCGAACACCGGGGAGCTGTTTTTT.

This chain joins TRBV19 and TRBJ2-7; maybe TRBD2 (6 bases). Germline V lookup: CDR1 LNHDA, CDR2 SQIVND (reference sequence). The CDR3 length is 13 residues. The germline V and J ends were trimmed by 5 bases and 4 bases, with 12 bases remaining between them. CDR3 nucleotides: TGTGCCAGTAGTCCTGGGACTCCTTACGAGCAGTACTTC. Translated: CASSPGTPYEQYF.

The sample holds a few counts of this clonotype. The CDR3 ends on some other residue instead of the conserved phenylalanine or tryptophan, so this is likely a read error. No DNA is shown, since the ends of the CDR3 on it are uncertain; the CDR3 is the one TCRdb lists. The CDR3 loop is CASSFGTDAPI. This chain connects TRBV7-9 to TRBJ1-2. Including both end residues, the CDR3 is 11 amino acids long. CDR1 SEHNR and CDR2 FQNEAQ come from the germline V gene (reference sequence).

This clonotype was recorded at least ten times. V and J are TRBV7-6 and TRBJ2-7; TRBD1 agrees at 10 bases. The CDR3 covers 15 residues. CDR1 SGHVS and CDR2 FNYEAQ come from the germline V gene. After removal of 0 bases from V and 3 bases from J, the junction contained 2 bases not matched to a gene. The CDR3 is CASSLAGQGHYEQYF. The CDR3 DNA follows: TGTGCCAGCAGCTTAGCGGGACAGGGGCACTACGAGCAGTACTTC. The variable domain in full, with the rest retrieved from reference TRBV7-6 and TRBJ2-7, is GAGVSQSPRYKVTKRGQDVALRCDPISGHVSLYWYRQALGQGPEFLTYFNYEAQQDKSGLPNDRFSAERPEGSISTLTIQRTEQRDSAMYRCASSLAGQGHYEQYFGPGTRLTVT.

This clonotype was observed a handful of times. V gene TRBV27 combines with J gene TRBJ1-2, with a tentative D call TRBD1 (6 bases). This CDR3 spans 16 amino acids. The ends were cut back, 1 base at V and 4 bases at J, with 16 bases in the middle. In germline, CDR1 is MNHEY, CDR2 SMNVEV (reference sequence). Here the CDR3 reads CASSLWGPRDRYGYTF. The CDR3 DNA is TGTGCCAGCAGTTTATGGGGGCCCCGAGATCGCTATGGCTACACCTTC.

The V gene is TRBV9, the J gene TRBJ2-1, with 8 positions matching TRBD1. The CDR3 covers 13 residues. J was trimmed by 15 bases and V by 3 bases; bases with no gene match: 11. Germline loops: CDR1 SGDLS, CDR2 YYNGEE. CDR3 nucleotide sequence: TGTGCCAGCAGCGCCGGACAGGGAACGGATCCGTTCTTC. Its translation: CASSAGQGTDPFF.

This clonotype was found a few times. The chain joins TRBV4-2 to TRBJ2-1; D is unresolved. The CDR3 is made up of 15 amino acids. The germline V gene encodes CDR1 LGHNA and CDR2 YNFKEQ. The V and J ends lost 0 bases and 5 bases respectively, with 11 bases between them. CDR3 bases: TGTGCCAGCAGCCAAGAAGTCAAACCGGACAATGAGCAGTTCTTC. It translates to CASSQEVKPDNEQFF.

The chain recombines TRBV6-1 with TRBJ2-1, with D perhaps matching TRBD1 (6 bases). Per the germline V gene, CDR1 is MNHNS and CDR2 is SASEGT. Trimming shortened V by 2 bases and J by 9 bases, and 17 bases separated the two germline ends. The CDR3 spans 15 residues. Here the CDR3 DNA reads TGTGCCAGCAGTGAAATCGCAGGGGCGCAGGGTGAGCAGTTCTTC. This sequence encodes CASSEIAGAQGEQFF.

This clonotype was seen only a few times. The chain joins TRBV20-1 to TRBJ2-7; D is uncertain. The CDR3 contains 13 residues. The germline V gene has CDR1 DFQATT and CDR2 SNEGSKA (reference sequence). V was trimmed by 1 base and J by 2 bases, leaving 9 bases between them. The CDR3 region has the DNA TGCAGTGCTAGAGTCGGGTTGACCTACGAGCAGTACTTC. Encoded protein: CSARVGLTYEQYF.

This clonotype has at least ten counts. The rearrangement uses TRBV7-8 and TRBJ2-7, with TRBD1 matching 9 bases. The V and J ends lost 5 bases and 3 bases, in that order; junction bases with no gene match: 8. The CDR3 is 15 residues long. CDR1 and CDR2 (germline): SGHVS, FQNEAQ. The CDR3 DNA is TGTGCCAGCAGCAACCCGGGACAGGGTTTCTACGAGCAGTACTTC. This translates into CASSNPGQGFYEQYF.